The present entry profiles one T cell receptor (beta chain) with its context. What it binds is unknown. These data come from a study of OX40 agonist ivuxolimab in advanced cancers. On the study more broadly: Two cutaneous melanoma patients and one hepatocellular carcinoma patient, three in all, had partial responses. Study-level points and caveats: Mean expanded clone counts were higher in CD8+ than CD4+ T cells.

Measured with immunoSEQ multiplex PCR; TCRdb has only the in-frame clones, and not every one. Found here are approximately 110,000 clones, under 95% of them singletons; the top ten hold under 0.85%. Germline V lookup: CDR1 LNHDA, CDR2 SQIVND (reference sequence). V lost 4 bases and J 9 bases, leaving 16 bases between the germline ends. This CDR3 is built from 14 residues. The source is an adult with an advanced solid tumor such as melanoma, head and neck, liver or kidney cancer. V and J are TRBV19 and TRBJ2-1, with no clear D. Sequenced here: CD4+ or CD8+ T cells sorted from blood, sampled in a trial of the OX40 agonist ivuxolimab. The CDR3 is CASSTRNRDSEQFF. For the CDR3, the DNA is TGTGCCAGTAGTACCCGTAACAGAGATAGTGAGCAGTTCTTC.